This T cell receptor (beta chain) was sequenced during a study of blood T cell repertoires in COVID-19. The CDR3 covers 16 residues. Germline V gene sequence: CDR1 KGHSH, CDR2 LQKENI. After removal of 1 base from V and 6 bases from J, the junction contained 8 bases not matched to a gene. In the original analysis: By means of reference gene primer amplification, nucleated cell counts were estimated. Method: immunoSEQ multiplex PCR; TCRdb's copy keeps in-frame clones and lacks some. Clone size and V and J calls were adopted from that table, with D and trimming inferred from the DNA. The repertoire holds about 240,000 clones, around 79% seen once, with around 3.4% in the top ten.

The TCR comes from a woman of 80 years or more with acute or convalescent COVID-19. Sequenced sample: peripheral blood. The chain recombines TRBV18 with TRBJ2-1; 8 bases agree with TRBD2. The CDR3: CASSPRSSGGPNEQFF. DNA of the CDR3: TGTGCCAGCTCACCACGGTCCAGCGGGGGACCCAATGAGCAGTTCTTC. Using reference TRBV18 and TRBJ2-1 for the parts outside the CDR3, the full variable domain is NAGVMQNPRHLVRRRGQEARLRCSPMKGHSHVYWYRQLPEEGLKFMVYLQKENIIDESGMPKERFSAEFPKEGPSILRIQQVVRGDSAAYFCASSPRSSGGPNEQFFGPGTRLTVL.